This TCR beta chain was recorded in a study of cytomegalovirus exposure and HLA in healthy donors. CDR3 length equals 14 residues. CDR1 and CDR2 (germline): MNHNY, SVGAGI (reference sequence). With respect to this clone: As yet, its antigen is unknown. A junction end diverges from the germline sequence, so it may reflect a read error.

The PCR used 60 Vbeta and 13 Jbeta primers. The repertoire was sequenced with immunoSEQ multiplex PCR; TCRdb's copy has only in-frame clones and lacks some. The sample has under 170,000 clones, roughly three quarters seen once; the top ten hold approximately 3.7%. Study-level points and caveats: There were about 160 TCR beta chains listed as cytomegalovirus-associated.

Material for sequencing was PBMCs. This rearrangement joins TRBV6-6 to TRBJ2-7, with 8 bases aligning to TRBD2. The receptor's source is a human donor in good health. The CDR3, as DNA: TGTGCCAGCAGTCACGGGAGGGCCTCCCACGAGCAGTACTTC. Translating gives CASSHGRASHEQYF.